These T cell receptor beta chains were read from a single sample in a study of molecular identifiers for immune sequencing clone quantification. MiXCR was run by TCRdb on the PCR reads, yielding one entry per CDR3 protein. The sample yields 7,500 to 10,000 distinct CDR3 sequences, less than 20% seen once. Sequences were obtained from naive CD8+ T cells from blood, with Jurkat cell RNA spiked in. The receptors come from a human donor in good health. Some libraries in this study had Jurkat cell RNA spiked in. CDR3s include the opening cysteine and the closing phenylalanine or tryptophan. A D gene is named only where the DNA matches it firmly. Clone size appears in some rows only: once, few, many, or a class for an expanded clone.

size,D,V,J,CDR3,DNA
many,TRBD1,TRBV15,TRBJ2-7,CATSGLGQGAVYEQYF,TGTGCCACCAGCGGACTCGGCCAGGGGGCCGTATACGAGCAGTACTTC
medium-sized,NA,TRBV9,TRBJ1-1,CASSVGSRSDMNTEAFF,TGTGCCAGCAGCGTAGGAAGTCGATCGGACATGAACACTGAAGCTTTCTTT
many,NA,TRBV19,TRBJ2-2,CASQAGTWNTGELFF,TGTGCCAGTCAAGCCGGGACATGGAACACCGGGGAGCTGTTTTTT
few,TRBD2,TRBV27,TRBJ2-1,CASSLSAGGGNEQFF,TGTGCCAGCAGTTTATCGGCGGGAGGGGGTAATGAGCAGTTCTTC
medium-sized,NA,TRBV27,TRBJ2-3,CASSFSTDTQYF,TGTGCCAGCAGTTTTAGCACAGATACGCAGTATTTT
many,TRBD2,TRBV14,TRBJ2-2,CASSQASGGAWPGELFF,TGTGCCAGCAGCCAAGCTAGCGGGGGGGCCTGGCCCGGGGAGCTGTTTTTT
NA,NA,TRBV20-1,TRBJ2-7,CSARPTVATYEQYF,TGCAGTGCTCGCCCTACAGTCGCTACCTACGAGCAGTACTTC
many,NA,TRBV6-6,TRBJ2-1,CASSYLTDNEQFF,TGTGCCAGCAGTTACCTGACGGACAATGAGCAGTTCTTC
medium-sized,TRBD1,TRBV7-9,TRBJ1-5,CASSLVVSDRALQPQHF,TGTGCCAGCAGCTTAGTAGTCTCGGACAGGGCTCTTCAGCCCCAGCATTTT
medium-sized,TRBD2,TRBV6-2/TRBV6-3,TRBJ2-1,CASSLGGSWNEQFF,TGTGCCAGCAGTTTAGGCGGGAGCTGGAATGAGCAGTTCTTC
many,TRBD1,TRBV2,TRBJ2-4,CASSERTGGSQSIQYF,TGTGCCAGCAGTGAAAGGACAGGGGGTAGCCAAAGCATTCAGTACTTC
many,TRBD1,TRBV4-3,TRBJ1-1,CASSQVYRGPHTEAFF,TGCGCCAGCAGCCAAGTTTATAGGGGGCCTCACACTGAAGCTTTCTTT
many,TRBD2,TRBV11-2,TRBJ2-7,CASSAGTSVVYEQYF,TGTGCCAGCAGCGCCGGGACTAGCGTAGTTTACGAGCAGTACTTC
medium-sized,NA,TRBV28,TRBJ1-1,CASSFRGSGEAFF,TGTGCCAGCAGTTTTCGGGGTAGTGGTGAAGCTTTCTTT
medium-sized,TRBD2,TRBV28,TRBJ2-7,CASSYRLAGSAEQYF,TGTGCCAGCAGCTATCGCTTAGCGGGGAGCGCCGAGCAGTACTTC
medium-sized,NA,TRBV4-1,TRBJ2-3,CASSQDLITDTQYF,TGCGCCAGCAGCCAAGACCTGATCACAGATACGCAGTATTTT
many,NA,TRBV4-3,TRBJ2-1,CASSQEGSAGGRGFGNEQFF,TGCGCCAGCAGCCAAGAAGGAAGCGCCGGCGGCAGGGGCTTTGGGAATGAGCAGTTCTTC
medium-sized,TRBD1,TRBV10-3,TRBJ2-3,CATSKQGAEDTQYF,TGTGCCACCTCTAAACAGGGGGCAGAAGATACGCAGTATTTT
NA,NA,TRBV6-6,TRBJ2-7,CASSEFSSLGYEQYF,TGTGCCAGCAGTGAGTTTTCTAGCTTAGGGTACGAGCAGTACTTC
many,NA,TRBV14,TRBJ2-7,CASSQDFRGLHEQYF,TGTGCCAGCAGCCAAGATTTCCGAGGGTTACACGAGCAGTACTTC
many,NA,TRBV6-2/TRBV6-3,TRBJ2-5,CASSPGIVYQETQYF,TGTGCCAGCAGCCCCGGCATTGTGTACCAAGAGACCCAGTACTTC
many,NA,TRBV27,TRBJ1-2,CASSLNPPGDGYTF,TGTGCCAGCAGTTTAAACCCCCCAGGCGATGGCTACACCTTC
NA,NA,TRBV29-1,TRBJ2-3,CSVEDPTRGTGDTQYF,TGCAGCGTTGAAGATCCGACCCGCGGGACTGGGGATACGCAGTATTTT
NA,NA,TRBV2,TRBJ2-3,CASTPTWTPSTGTQYF,TGTGCCAGCACCCCGACGTGGACACCTAGCACAGGTACGCAGTATTTT
medium-sized,NA,TRBV4-3,TRBJ2-4,CASSGSQGNIQYF,TGCGCCAGCAGTGGGTCGCAGGGAAACATTCAGTACTTC
many,TRBD2,TRBV5-1,TRBJ2-1,CASRLAGDNEQFF,TGCGCCAGCAGACTAGCGGGGGACAATGAGCAGTTCTTC
many,TRBD2,TRBV20-1,TRBJ2-1,CSARDTSGYNEQFF,TGCAGTGCTAGAGATACTAGCGGATACAATGAGCAGTTCTTC
many,NA,TRBV5-4,TRBJ2-7,CASSLGIGEQYF,TGTGCCAGCAGCTTGGGGATAGGCGAGCAGTACTTC
many,NA,TRBV5-6,TRBJ1-1,CASSLADLADTEAFF,TGTGCCAGCAGCTTGGCCGACCTTGCTGACACTGAAGCTTTCTTT
medium-sized,TRBD1,TRBV6-5,TRBJ2-2,CASSYSGTGGGGELFF,TGTGCCAGCAGTTATTCCGGGACAGGGGGCGGCGGGGAGCTGTTTTTT
medium-sized,NA,TRBV4-2,TRBJ2-1,CASSQDGYGLGRYNEQFF,TGTGCCAGCAGCCAAGACGGGTACGGTCTGGGGAGATACAATGAGCAGTTCTTC
many,NA,TRBV27,TRBJ1-1,CASRELMNTEAFF,TGTGCCAGCCGTGAGTTGATGAACACTGAAGCTTTCTTT
NA,TRBD1,TRBV19,TRBJ1-1,CTSRQGNTGAFF,TGTACCAGTAGACAGGGGAACACTGGAGCTTTCTTT
NA,TRBD2,TRBV4-1,TRBJ2-3,CASSQDLAEGPNTQYF,TGCGCCAGCAGCCAGGATCTAGCGGAGGGGCCGAATACGCAGTATTTT
many,NA,TRBV3-1,TRBJ2-7,CASSPPDKGEQYF,TGTGCCAGCAGCCCCCCGGATAAGGGCGAGCAGTACTTC
medium-sized,NA,TRBV7-8,TRBJ2-1,CASSLGGVVMGSYNEQFF,TGTGCCAGCAGCTTAGGGGGGGTCGTTATGGGCTCCTACAATGAGCAGTTCTTC
NA,NA,TRBV5-1,TRBJ2-3,CAGSPTGYGTDTQYF,TGCGCCGGCAGCCCAACAGGATACGGTACAGACACGCAGTATTTT
many,NA,TRBV6-5,TRBJ1-5,CASSFGGQQPQHF,TGTGCCAGCAGTTTCGGGGGGCAACAGCCCCAGCATTTT
once,NA,TRBV19,TRBJ1-5,CASSIASRGNQPQHF,TGTGCCAGTAGTATCGCGTCAAGGGGCAATCAGCCCCAGCATTTT
many,TRBD2,TRBV6-2/TRBV6-3,TRBJ2-1,CASSYEGSLGTSGVLPSSYNEQFF,TGTGCCAGCAGTTACGAGGGCTCCCTCGGGACTAGCGGGGTCCTCCCTAGCTCCTACAATGAGCAGTTCTTC
once,NA,TRBV19,TRBJ2-7,CASNAGTTYEQYF,TGTGCCAGTAACGCCGGCACTACTTACGAGCAGTACTTC
medium-sized,NA,TRBV5-1,TRBJ1-2,CASSPEQAHYGYTF,TGCGCCAGCAGCCCGGAGCAGGCGCACTATGGCTACACCTTC
many,TRBD1,TRBV27,TRBJ2-7,CASSLHTGTDLYEQYF,TGTGCCAGCAGTTTACACACCGGGACAGACCTCTACGAGCAGTACTTC
medium-sized,NA,TRBV7-8,TRBJ1-5,CASSPGAGSNQPQHF,TGTGCCAGCAGCCCGGGGGCGGGTAGCAATCAGCCCCAGCATTTT
many,TRBD1,TRBV28,TRBJ2-1,CASSYLGQLNEQFF,TGTGCCAGCAGTTACCTGGGACAGCTCAATGAGCAGTTCTTC
many,NA,TRBV18,TRBJ1-1,CASSLRGTDEAFF,TGTGCCAGCTCACTCAGGGGAACGGATGAAGCTTTCTTT
many,TRBD1,TRBV19,TRBJ2-5,CASSEGQGRTETQYF,TGTGCCAGTAGTGAAGGACAGGGTAGGACGGAGACCCAGTACTTC
medium-sized,TRBD1,TRBV29-1,TRBJ2-2,CSVEEGRDRNTGELFF,TGCAGCGTTGAAGAAGGACGGGACAGGAACACCGGGGAGCTGTTTTTT
medium-sized,TRBD1,TRBV6-5,TRBJ2-3,CASTPFSGGQGIHTQYF,TGTGCCAGCACCCCCTTCTCCGGGGGACAGGGTATTCATACGCAGTATTTT
many,NA,TRBV7-2,TRBJ1-2,CASSRSEGLNGYTF,TGTGCCAGCAGTCGCTCCGAGGGGCTTAATGGCTACACCTTC
few,NA,TRBV27,TRBJ2-7,CASSPYGKRLYEQYF,TGTGCCAGCAGCCCCTACGGGAAACGTCTCTACGAGCAGTACTTC